The 9 T cell receptor beta chains below were found in one sample sequenced in a study of CD8 T cells in Susac syndrome. Random-hexamer reverse transcription was applied to about 0.5 to 1 ug RNA. TCRdb processed the immunoSEQ multiplex PCR reads anew with MiXCR; each CDR3 protein has one entry. The sample yields roughly 200,000 distinct CDR3 sequences, around 95% seen once. Sequencing was done on a sample of CD4+ T cells from PBMCs. The receptors were gathered from a human donor in good health.

The CDR3 is CAWSGGAWGYTF. The DNA for the CDR3 is TGTGCCTGGAGTGGGGGAGCGTGGGGCTACACCTTC. This chain connects TRBV30 to TRBJ1-2, with D hard to call. V shed 1 base and J shed 8 bases, with 11 bases lying between them. This CDR3 region has 12 residues. CDR1 and CDR2 from the germline V gene are GTSNPN and SVGIG (reference sequence).

The chain carries TRBV19 and TRBJ2-1, with D perhaps TRBD1 (5 bases). The CDR3 length is 15 residues. Trimming removed 0 bases from V and 0 bases from J, with 6 bases in between. CDR1 is LNHDA, CDR2 SQIVND, per germline (reference sequence). The CDR3 nucleotides read TGTGCCAGTAGTATAGACAGGGCCTCCTACAATGAGCAGTTCTTC. It yields the protein CASSIDRASYNEQFF.

The chain carries TRBV30 and TRBJ2-3, with TRBD2 as a possible D gene (5 bases). This CDR3 has 13 residues. Germline V gene lookup returns CDR1 GTSNPN and CDR2 SVGIG (reference sequence). Trimming cost V 2 bases and J 3 bases, with 9 bases left between them. CDR3 amino acids: CAWSSTGTDTQYF. The DNA of the CDR3 is TGTGCCTGGAGTTCTACGGGAACAGATACGCAGTATTTT.

This chain uses TRBV29-1 with TRBJ2-3; D not resolved. CDR1 and CDR2 from the germline V gene are SQVTM and ANQGSEA. V lost 0 bases, J lost 8 bases, and 6 bases lay in between. The CDR3 sequence is 11 residues long. The chain's CDR3 is CSVEEGGTQYF. In DNA, the CDR3 is TGCAGCGTTGAAGAGGGCGGTACGCAGTATTTT.

The rearrangement joins TRBV20-1 to TRBJ1-2; maybe TRBD1 (5 bases). This CDR3 spans 14 amino acids. The germline V gene has CDR1 DFQATT and CDR2 SNEGSKA (reference sequence). Deletions cut 6 bases from V and 6 bases from J, with 20 bases between. The CDR3 here is CSAREAGKDHGYTF. As DNA, the CDR3 is TGCAGTGCCCGAGAGGCAGGGAAGGATCATGGCTACACCTTC.

The sample holds one count of this clonotype. The chain carries TRBV27 and TRBJ2-7; a weak D match, TRBD1 (6 bases). Per the germline V gene, CDR1 is MNHEY and CDR2 is SMNVEV (reference sequence). V was shortened by 5 bases and J by 3 bases, with 17 bases between the two germline ends. The CDR3 has 15 residues. The CDR3 nucleotides are TGTGCCAGCAGTGTACTTACAGGGTTTGGCTACGAGCAGTACTTC. It codes for CASSVLTGFGYEQYF.

The chain couples TRBV28 to TRBJ2-5; tentative D call: TRBD2 (6 bases). The CDR3 has 15 amino acids. Trimming removed 2 bases from V and 5 bases from J, with 15 bases in between. Per germline, CDR1 MDHEN and CDR2 SYDVKM. DNA of the CDR3: TGTGCCAGCAGTTTAGGGGCTCCTGGAGGGGAGACCCAGTACTTC. Translated: CASSLGAPGGETQYF.

The chain carries TRBV27 and TRBJ2-7; 9 bases fit TRBD1. J lost 5 bases, V lost 3 bases, and 2 bases had no gene match. CDR1 is MNHEY and CDR2 is SMNVEV in the germline V gene (reference sequence). The CDR3 is made up of 13 amino acids. CDR3 amino acids: CASSFRDRDEQYV. CDR3 coding DNA: TGTGCCAGCAGTTTTAGGGACAGGGACGAGCAGTACGTC.

This sequence joins TRBV20-1 and TRBJ1-1; 7 nucleotides match TRBD1. The length of the CDR3 is 15 residues. V trimming: 7 bases; J trimming: 5 bases; junction bases outside the gene matches: 16. Germline CDR1 is DFQATT and CDR2 is SNEGSKA (reference sequence). CDR3 in DNA: TGCAGTGGTTTGGGGACAGTCGGTTTTCTTACTGAAGCTTTCTTT. Protein sequence: CSGLGTVGFLTEAFF.